What follows are 15 T cell receptor beta chains derived from one specimen sequenced in a study of blood T cell repertoires in COVID-19. The repertoire was sequenced with immunoSEQ multiplex PCR; TCRdb's copy has only in-frame clones and lacks some. The sample includes around 250,000 clones, 85% of them seen just once. Sequencing used PBMCs or T cells enriched from blood (not recorded which). These receptors were obtained from a woman in her forties or fifties with acute COVID-19.

Only one count was recorded for this clone. The chain couples TRBV3-1 (or the pseudogene TRBV3-2) to TRBJ1-2; D might be TRBD1 (5 bases). The germline V gene has CDR1 LGHDT and CDR2 YNNKEL (reference sequence). V lost 1 base to trimming and J lost 12 bases, with 21 bases between them. The CDR3 totals 15 residues. Written as DNA, the CDR3 is TGTGCCAGCAGCCAAGGACATCCCGGCAGGGATGATGACACCTTC. This encodes CASSQGHPGRDDDTF.

DNA of the CDR3: TGTGCCAGCAGTTACTCGTTGGCGGGACACTATGGCTACACCTTC. Translated, it gives CASSYSLAGHYGYTF. V is TRBV6-5 and J is TRBJ1-2, with a tentative D call TRBD1 (5 bases). The germline V gene encodes CDR1 MNHEY and CDR2 SVGAGI. Trimming took off 0 bases at V and 3 bases at J, with 11 bases between the two ends. This CDR3 spans 15 amino acids.

V is TRBV4-1 and J is TRBJ1-4; D gene unclear. V was clipped by 3 bases and J by 5 bases, with 13 bases between them. Looked up from germline, CDR1 is MGHRA and CDR2 is YSYEKL. The CDR3 totals 15 residues. CDR3 protein: CASSQDGRGNEKLFF. Written as DNA, the CDR3 is TGCGCCAGCAGCCAGGACGGCCGAGGGAATGAAAAACTGTTTTTT.

The genes are TRBV7-2 and TRBJ1-2, with 8 nucleotides matching TRBD1. Trimming cost V 5 bases and J 4 bases; bases outside gene matches: 12. CDR3 length equals 16 residues. CDR1 and CDR2 from the germline V gene are SGHTA and FQGNSA. The CDR3 loop is CASSARLGTGFYGYTF. The CDR3 DNA reads as TGTGCCAGCAGCGCCCGTCTAGGGACAGGCTTCTATGGCTACACCTTC.

The V and J genes are TRBV4-3 and TRBJ1-1; TRBD1 aligns across 7 bases. The V gene's germline CDR1 is LGHNA and CDR2 YSLEER. Unmatched junction bases numbered 8, after V lost 0 bases and J lost 7 bases. This CDR3 is 15 amino acids long. CDR3 sequence (DNA): TGCGCCAGCAGCCAAGATGGGGCCAGGGGGGTTGAAGCTTTCTTT. It is translated as CASSQDGARGVEAFF.

The chain couples TRBV2 to TRBJ1-2; D is perhaps TRBD1 (5 bases). Germline-derived CDR1 and CDR2 are SNHLY and FYNNEI. CDR3 length: 13 amino acids. Trimming took 4 bases from V and 2 from J, leaving 8 bases between them. The CDR3 loop reads CASSVTENYGYTF. In DNA form, the CDR3 reads TGTGCCAGCAGTGTGACAGAGAACTATGGCTACACCTTC.

The genes are TRBV4-3 and TRBJ1-3, with D perhaps matching TRBD1 (5 bases). The CDR3 runs 16 residues. Germline V lookup: CDR1 LGHNA, CDR2 YSLEER. V lost 0 bases and J 5 bases, leaving 14 bases between the germline ends. The CDR3 DNA reads as TGCGCCAGCAGCCAAGATTCGGGGGGTTTAAGAAACACCATATATTTT. As protein: CASSQDSGGLRNTIYF.

This clone was seen once. This chain uses TRBV5-1 with TRBJ1-2; 9 bases fit TRBD1. With 6 bases clipped from V and 5 bases from J, the junction kept 14 bases outside the gene matches. Per the germline V gene, CDR1 is SGHRS and CDR2 is YFSETQ. This CDR3 has 16 residues. In nucleotides, the CDR3 is TGCGCCAGCACCCGGACAGGGGATTCGGCGGAGTATGGCTACACCTTC. It yields the protein CASTRTGDSAEYGYTF.

The chain couples TRBV6-6 to TRBJ1-2; 7 positions match TRBD1. The V segment lost 6 bases and the J segment 4 bases; nucleotides outside the gene matches: 8. The CDR3 extends over 14 amino acids. CDR1 and CDR2 (germline): MNHNY, SVGAGI (reference sequence). The CDR3 nucleotides read TGTGCCAGCAGACGAACAGGGGAAATCTATGGCTACACCTTC. It translates to CASRRTGEIYGYTF.

The chain has TRBV10-1 and TRBJ2-1; 7 bases are a match to TRBD2. The V segment lost 0 bases and the J segment 4 bases; nucleotides outside the gene matches: 6. CDR1 and CDR2 (germline): WNHNN, SYGVQD (reference sequence). The CDR3 sequence is 16 residues long. The CDR3 sequence is CASSESRLAAYNEQFF. CDR3 coding DNA: TGCGCCAGCAGTGAGTCGAGGCTAGCGGCATACAATGAGCAGTTCTTC.

The rearrangement links TRBV2 to TRBJ1-2; TRBD1 agrees at 8 bases. Germline CDR1 SNHLY, CDR2 FYNNEI. The CDR3 is 14 residues long. J gave up 8 bases and V 2 bases, and 7 bases lay outside the gene matches. This chain's CDR3 is CASSEYTGGEGYTF. The CDR3 coding sequence is TGTGCCAGCAGTGAATATACAGGGGGAGAGGGCTACACCTTC.

The rearrangement uses TRBV12-3 or TRBV12-4 and TRBJ1-1, with a weak D call TRBD1 (5 bases). CDR3 size: 12 residues. V lost 3 bases to trimming and J lost 12 bases, with 14 bases between them. As DNA, the CDR3 is TGTGCCAGCAGTTTTGGGCCAGGGTTCCCTTTCTTT. This codes for CASSFGPGFPFF.

The chain joins TRBV12-5 to TRBJ1-1; D possibly corresponds to TRBD1 (5 bases). The CDR3 spans 15 residues. Germline-derived CDR1 and CDR2 are LGHNT and FRNRAP. V was cut by 1 base and J by 6 bases, with 15 bases left in between. CDR3: CASGLGESGYPEAFF. The CDR3 nucleotides are TGTGCTAGTGGTTTGGGGGAATCAGGGTACCCTGAAGCTTTCTTT.

The CDR3 reads CASSIDGEKLFF. The CDR3 nucleotides read TGTGCCAGTAGTATAGACGGGGAAAAACTGTTTTTT. This chain uses TRBV19 with TRBJ1-4, with D unresolved. Germline values: CDR1 LNHDA, CDR2 SQIVND (reference sequence). Trimming took off 0 bases at V and 8 bases at J, with 4 bases between the two ends. The CDR3 covers 12 residues. The full variable domain, with the rest looked up from reference TRBV19 and TRBJ1-4, is DGGITQSPKYLFRKEGQNVTLSCEQNLNHDAMYWYRQDPGQGLRLIYYSQIVNDFQKGDIAEGYSVSREKKESFPLTVTSAQKNPTAFYLCASSIDGEKLFFGSGTQLSVL.

V and J are TRBV10-1 and TRBJ2-2; D uncertain. This CDR3 is 16 amino acids long. In germline, CDR1 is WNHNN, CDR2 SYGVQD (reference sequence). The V end was cut by 1 base, the J end by 5 bases, with 14 bases between. The chain's CDR3 is CASSEWQAARTGELFF. The CDR3 DNA reads as TGCGCCAGCAGTGAGTGGCAGGCTGCGAGAACCGGGGAGCTGTTTTTT.